The 27 T cell receptor beta chains below come from one sample, sequenced in a study of blood T cell repertoires in COVID-19. Clones were sequenced by immunoSEQ multiplex PCR, and TCRdb holds only the in-frame ones, with some missing. The sample carries some 350,000 clones, 87% recorded once. Sequencing was performed on PBMCs or T cells enriched from blood (not recorded which). These receptors all stem from a young woman who had recovered from COVID-19.

V and J are TRBV5-3 and TRBJ1-5, with TRBD1 matching over 9 bases. TRBV5-3 is an ORF, with its function uncertain. The CDR3 contains 17 residues. V was clipped by 4 bases and J by 0 bases; unmatched bases: 8. This CDR3 is CARSRPGTGNSNQPQHF. CDR3 coding DNA: TGTGCCAGAAGCCGCCCCGGGACAGGGAATAGCAATCAGCCCCAGCATTTT.

The chain combines TRBV10-3 with TRBJ1-3; D remains unclear. With 3 bases removed from V and 3 bases from J, the gap between germline ends came to 9 bases. This CDR3 contains 14 residues. The germline V gene has CDR1 ENHRY and CDR2 SYGVKD. CDR3 in amino acids: CAISDRTGGNTIYF. As DNA, the CDR3 is TGTGCCATCAGTGACCGGACTGGTGGAAACACCATATATTTT.

CDR3 amino acids: CAWTSGVSTDTQYF. The CDR3 DNA is TGTGCCTGGACTAGCGGGGTCAGCACAGATACGCAGTATTTT. V and J are TRBV30 and TRBJ2-3, with 9 nucleotides matching TRBD2. This CDR3 has 14 amino acids. Unmatched junction bases numbered 2, after V lost 4 bases and J lost 0 bases. CDR1 and CDR2 from the germline V gene are GTSNPN and SVGIG (reference sequence).

The V call is TRBV28, the J call TRBJ2-2, with D possibly TRBD1 on 6 matching bases. Trimming removed 3 bases at V and 1 base at J, with 9 bases between. CDR1 and CDR2 from the germline V gene are MDHEN and SYDVKM. CDR3 length equals 15 residues. The CDR3 region is CASSLRTVNTGELFF. CDR3 bases: TGTGCCAGCAGTTTGAGGACAGTGAACACCGGGGAGCTGTTTTTT.

The CDR3 loop is CASSQGTRGVEELFF. CDR3 DNA sequence: TGCGCCAGCAGCCAAGGCACCAGGGGGGTCGAGGAACTGTTTTTT. The rearrangement uses TRBV4-3 and TRBJ1-4; 7 positions match TRBD1. This CDR3 has 15 amino acids. Germline CDR1 is LGHNA and CDR2 is YSLEER. V lost 1 base and J lost 12; bases outside the gene matches: 11.

The chain employs TRBV4-2 and TRBJ1-3, with 9 bases lining up with TRBD1. The CDR3 is 15 amino acids. J was trimmed by 4 bases and V by 4 bases; bases with no gene match: 5. CDR1 is LGHNA, CDR2 YNFKEQ, per germline. CDR3 region: CASSRTGEGGNTIYF. CDR3 sequence (DNA): TGTGCCAGCAGCCGGACAGGGGAGGGCGGAAACACCATATATTTT.

This clone was seen only a few times. This rearrangement joins TRBV5-6 to TRBJ2-7; 8 bases are shared with TRBD1. This CDR3 region has 14 residues. J gave up 5 bases and V 4 bases, and 8 bases lay outside the gene matches. Looked up from germline, CDR1 is SGHDT and CDR2 is YYEEEE. CDR3 residues: CASSPGQGAHEQYF. The CDR3 DNA reads TGTGCCAGCAGCCCGGGCCAGGGGGCCCACGAGCAGTACTTC.

The CDR3 bases are TGTGCCACTCTCGGGGTGATGAACACTGAAGCTTTCTTT. It translates to CATLGVMNTEAFF. V is TRBV10-3 and J is TRBJ1-1; no clear D. Looked up from germline, CDR1 is ENHRY and CDR2 is SYGVKD. This CDR3 has 13 amino acids. Trimming cost V 10 bases and J 0 bases, with 12 bases left between them.

The V gene is TRBV13, the J gene TRBJ2-5; TRBD2 matches at 9 bases. Looked up from germline, CDR1 is PRHDT and CDR2 is FYEKMQ (reference sequence). After removal of 5 bases from V and 5 bases from J, the junction contained 6 bases not matched to a gene. The CDR3 extends over 14 amino acids. CDR3 region: CASSPTSGGETQYF. DNA of the CDR3: TGTGCCAGCAGCCCGACTAGCGGCGGTGAGACCCAGTACTTC.

This clone has just a few counts. This chain links TRBV21-1 with TRBJ2-5; the tabulated D call, TRBD2, remains unverified against the DNA. TRBV21-1 is a recognized pseudogene. The CDR3 length is 14 residues. CDR3 sequence reads: CASSLRLAVETQYF. The CDR3 coding sequence is TGTGCCAGCAGCCTACGGTTAGCGGTAGAGACCCAGTACTTC.

This clone was seen a few times. The rearrangement joins TRBV7-2 to TRBJ2-5, with TRBD2 matching over 10 bases. After removal of 2 bases from V and 2 bases from J, the junction contained 2 bases not matched to a gene. CDR1 is SGHTA and CDR2 is FQGNSA in the germline V gene. The CDR3 runs to 15 residues. CDR3 sequence (DNA): TGTGCCAGCAGCTTACAGGGACTAGCGCAAGAGACCCAGTACTTC. It encodes CASSLQGLAQETQYF.

The chain combines TRBV28 with TRBJ1-2, with D perhaps TRBD1 (6 bases). With 2 bases removed from V and 7 bases from J, the gap between germline ends came to 14 bases. The CDR3 consists of 14 residues. Per the germline V gene, CDR1 is MDHEN and CDR2 is SYDVKM. The chain's CDR3 is CASSLVQGLSGYTF. The CDR3 nucleotides read TGTGCCAGCAGTTTAGTCCAGGGGCTGAGTGGCTACACCTTC.

As DNA, the CDR3 is TGTGCCAGCAGCTTCGGACAGCTACGGAATTCACCCCTCCACTTT. Translation: CASSFGQLRNSPLHF. V and J are TRBV5-6 and TRBJ1-6; the D gene is possibly TRBD1 (6 bases). CDR1 SGHDT and CDR2 YYEEEE come from the germline V gene. This CDR3 region has 15 residues. V gave up 2 bases and J gave up 7 bases, with 13 bases separating them.

The CDR3 DNA reads as TGTGCATGGGAGGGGCTTAGCACAGATACGCAGTATTTT. This codes for CAWEGLSTDTQYF. This rearrangement joins TRBV7-9 to TRBJ2-3, with 7 bases identical to TRBD2. Germline V gene data show CDR1 as SEHNR and CDR2 as FQNEAQ (reference sequence). CDR3 length equals 13 residues.

The chain links TRBV2 to TRBJ2-1, with 12 bases identical to TRBD2. Germline V gene data show CDR1 as SNHLY and CDR2 as FYNNEI. The V gene end was trimmed by 7 bases and the J gene end by 5 bases; junction bases not matched to a gene: 9. CDR3 length: 16 residues. CDR3 coding DNA: TGTGCCAGCACACCTAGCGGGGGGGCGTTCGACAATGAGCAGTTCTTC. It codes for CASTPSGGAFDNEQFF. The full variable domain, in which reference TRBV2 and TRBJ2-1 provide the parts outside the CDR3, is EPEVTQTPSHQVTQMGQEVILRCVPISNHLYFYWYRQILGQKVEFLVSFYNNEISEKSEIFDDQFSVERPDGSNFTLKIRSTKLEDSAMYFCASTPSGGAFDNEQFFGPGTRLTVL.

The V call is TRBV7-9, the J call TRBJ1-2, with D perhaps matching TRBD1 (6 bases). The V end lost 1 base, the J end lost 6 bases, and 12 bases lay between the germline ends. CDR1 is SEHNR and CDR2 is FQNEAQ in the germline V gene (reference sequence). CDR3 length: 14 amino acids. In DNA form, the CDR3 reads TGTGCCAGCAGCTTAGTCGGCAGGGGTCATGGCTACACCTTC. It codes for CASSLVGRGHGYTF.

This rearrangement joins TRBV5-6 to TRBJ1-2; D perhaps matches TRBD1 (5 bases). Germline V CDR1 and CDR2: SGHDT, YYEEEE. V was pared by 1 base and J by 4 bases, with 14 bases between. The CDR3 is 15 amino acids. The DNA of the CDR3 is TGTGCCAGCAGCTTGCGGCAGACGGGGGGCTATGGCTACACCTTC. This codes for CASSLRQTGGYGYTF. The full variable domain, in which reference TRBV5-6 and TRBJ1-2 provide the parts outside the CDR3, is DAGVTQSPTHLIKTRGQQVTLRCSPKSGHDTVSWYQQALGQGPQFIFQYYEEEERQRGNFPDRFSGHQFPNYSSELNVNALLLGDSALYLCASSLRQTGGYGYTFGSGTRLTVV.

The chain is built from TRBV11-2 and TRBJ2-1, with 8 nucleotides matching TRBD2. CDR3 length: 16 amino acids. V trimming: 5 bases; J trimming: 7 bases; junction bases outside the gene matches: 13. CDR1 SGHAT and CDR2 FQNNGV come from the germline V gene. In nucleotides, the CDR3 is TGTGCCAGCAGCCAAACAGTCGGGGGGGCTCGGAATGAGCAGTTCTTC. Residues: CASSQTVGGARNEQFF.

This clone was counted a few times. This chain connects TRBV10-3 to TRBJ1-5, with 9 bases that match TRBD1. V was pared by 6 bases and J by 0 bases, with 6 bases of the junction left unmatched. Germline V lookup: CDR1 ENHRY, CDR2 SYGVKD. The CDR3 has 16 residues. This chain's CDR3 is CAISGQGQGSNQPQHF. DNA of the CDR3: TGTGCCATCAGCGGACAGGGGCAAGGTAGCAATCAGCCCCAGCATTTT.

The J gene is TRBJ1-2, the V gene TRBV5-1; 9 bases map to TRBD1. The CDR3 consists of 15 residues. Germline CDR1 reads SGHRS; CDR2 reads YFSETQ. V shed 4 bases, J shed 3 bases, and the junction held 7 bases outside the gene matches. In DNA form, the CDR3 reads TGCGCCAGCAGCGATACAGGGGGCCTAGACTATGGCTACACCTTC. Translating gives CASSDTGGLDYGYTF.

This clone was detected only a few times. The rearrangement joins TRBV20-1 to TRBJ1-6; no reliable D call. Germline V gene sequence: CDR1 DFQATT, CDR2 SNEGSKA (reference sequence). CDR3 size: 13 residues. V lost 3 bases to trimming and J lost 12 bases, with 15 bases between them. CDR3 sequence reads: CSASGFGGLPLHF. CDR3 coding DNA: TGCAGTGCTAGTGGGTTTGGTGGACTACCCCTCCACTTT.

V and J are TRBV3-1 (or the pseudogene TRBV3-2) and TRBJ1-5; D might be TRBD1 (5 bases). The CDR3 consists of 13 residues. V gave up 0 bases and J gave up 5 bases, with 5 bases separating them. The germline V gene has CDR1 LGHDT and CDR2 YNNKEL (reference sequence). The CDR3 region is CASSQDRDQPQHF. CDR3 coding DNA: TGTGCCAGCAGCCAAGACAGGGATCAGCCCCAGCATTTT.

The chain is built from TRBV5-4 and TRBJ2-1; 12 bases fit TRBD2. Germline V gene data show CDR1 as SGHNT and CDR2 as YYREEE (reference sequence). Trimming at V came to 2 bases and at J to 10 bases, leaving 7 bases not matched to a gene. This CDR3 is built from 15 residues. This CDR3 reads CASSLGLAGMWEQFF. The CDR3 DNA follows: TGTGCCAGCAGCTTAGGACTAGCGGGGATGTGGGAGCAGTTCTTC. Based on the CDR3 plus reference TRBV5-4 and TRBJ2-1, the full variable domain is ETGVTQSPTHLIKTRGQQVTLRCSSQSGHNTVSWYQQALGQGPQFIFQYYREEENGRGNFPPRFSGLQFPNYSSELNVNALELDDSALYLCASSLGLAGMWEQFFGPGTRLTVL.

V and J are TRBV11-2 and TRBJ2-7, with TRBD1 as a possible D gene (6 bases). CDR3 length equals 18 residues. Trimming stripped 0 bases from V and 1 base from J, with 19 bases between. Germline V lookup: CDR1 SGHAT, CDR2 FQNNGV. In DNA form, the CDR3 reads TGTGCCAGCAGCTTAGACTTAGGGGGTTCGGCAAGTTCCTACGAGCAGTACTTC. Translation: CASSLDLGGSASSYEQYF.

Only one count was recorded for this clone. This chain joins TRBV11-2 and TRBJ2-1; 13 bases map to TRBD2. Losses at the gene ends were 5 bases for V and 6 bases for J; bases not matched to a gene: 10. The CDR3 consists of 17 residues. The germline gives CDR1 SGHAT, CDR2 FQNNGV. The CDR3 DNA sequence: TGTGCCAGCAGCCCATCACTAGCGGGGGGGCGGGGCAATGAGCAGTTCTTC. Residues: CASSPSLAGGRGNEQFF.

V is TRBV18 and J is TRBJ2-7; D possibly corresponds to TRBD2 (5 bases). This CDR3 has 14 residues. V was clipped by 6 bases and J by 6 bases, with 18 bases between them. Germline V gene data show CDR1 as KGHSH and CDR2 as LQKENI. CDR3 sequence: CASSRVGIRGEQYF. The CDR3 coding sequence is TGTGCCAGCTCCCGGGTGGGTATTCGGGGCGAGCAGTACTTC.

The chain employs TRBV4-2 and TRBJ2-3; D ambiguous. CDR1 is LGHNA, CDR2 YNFKEQ, per germline. Trimming took 3 bases from V and 5 from J, leaving 12 bases between them. This CDR3 has 14 residues. CDR3 sequence: CASSHTVSLDTQYF. CDR3 DNA: TGTGCCAGCAGCCACACAGTGAGCCTAGATACGCAGTATTTT.